Listed here are 21 T cell receptor beta chains from one sample, sequenced in a study of OX40 agonist ivuxolimab in advanced cancers. TCRdb's copy holds only in-frame clones and misses some; the assay was immunoSEQ multiplex PCR. This sample yields 60,000 or so clones, of which around 83% are seen a single time; approximately 4.3% belongs to the top ten. The sequences come from CD4+ or CD8+ T cells sorted from blood, collected in a trial of the OX40 agonist ivuxolimab. Every receptor here comes from an adult with an advanced solid tumor such as melanoma, head and neck, liver or kidney cancer.

This clone appeared a few times. The chain employs TRBV19 and TRBJ2-7, with 9 bases lining up with TRBD1. This CDR3 region has 14 residues. In germline, CDR1 is LNHDA, CDR2 SQIVND (reference sequence). V lost 5 bases, J lost 5 bases, and 7 bases stayed unmatched. The CDR3 is CASSARDRVDEQYF. In DNA, the CDR3 is TGTGCCAGTAGTGCCCGGGACAGGGTGGACGAGCAGTACTTC.

Regarding this clone: One end of the junction fails to match germline, which may point to a read error. This chain joins TRBV7-7 and TRBJ2-5; D ambiguous. Germline CDR1 and CDR2: SSHAT and FNYEAQ (reference sequence). This CDR3 comprises 16 residues. Here the CDR3 DNA reads TGTGCTAGCAGCTTACGAGAGAGAAACTACCAAGAGACCCAGTACTTC. Its protein product is CASSLRERNYQETQYF.

The chain couples TRBV9 to TRBJ2-1, with D possibly being TRBD1 (6 bases). The CDR3 has 15 residues. The germline V gene has CDR1 SGDLS and CDR2 YYNGEE. V was pared by 2 bases and J by 2 bases, with 11 bases between. CDR3 region: CASSVQTGPYNEQFF. The CDR3 DNA is TGTGCCAGCAGCGTTCAGACAGGTCCCTACAATGAGCAGTTCTTC.

V usage is TRBV11-1 and J usage is TRBJ2-3; 8 bases agree with TRBD2. CDR3 size: 15 residues. Looked up from germline, CDR1 is SGHAT and CDR2 is FQDESV (reference sequence). After removal of 3 bases from V and 4 bases from J, the junction contained 6 bases not matched to a gene. CDR3 loop: CASSFVGGGSDTQYF. The CDR3 DNA reads as TGTGCCAGCAGCTTTGTTGGCGGGGGGTCAGATACGCAGTATTTT.

The chain has TRBV23-1 and TRBJ2-5; 8 bases match TRBD1. TRBV23-1 is an ORF, with its function uncertain. This CDR3 contains 14 residues. With 6 bases clipped from V and 5 bases from J, the junction kept 8 bases outside the gene matches. The CDR3: CASRLTGGKETQYF. CDR3 DNA: TGCGCCAGCAGACTAACAGGGGGTAAGGAGACCCAGTACTTC.

CDR3 loop: CASSQGVVGTEETQYF. CDR3 in DNA: TGCGCCAGCAGCCAGGGGGTAGTGGGCACGGAAGAGACCCAGTACTTC. The rearrangement links TRBV4-1 to TRBJ2-5, with D perhaps matching TRBD1 or TRBD2 (5 bases each). CDR3 length: 16 amino acids. CDR1 and CDR2 (germline): MGHRA, YSYEKL. Trimming stripped 3 bases from V and 3 bases from J, with 17 bases between.

The chain has TRBV5-8 and TRBJ1-2; 7 positions agree with TRBD1. CDR3 length equals 14 residues. V shed 2 bases, J shed 2 bases, and the junction held 3 bases outside the gene matches. The germline V gene encodes CDR1 SGHTS and CDR2 YDEGEE. The CDR3 coding sequence is TGTGCCAGCAGCTTAGGACAGGCGAACTATGGCTACACCTTC. Amino acids: CASSLGQANYGYTF.

The chain couples TRBV7-2 to TRBJ1-4, with D possibly matching TRBD1 (5 bases). Trimming removed 5 bases from V and 8 bases from J, with 12 bases in between. Germline CDR1 is SGHTA and CDR2 is FQGNSA. This CDR3 region has 13 residues. The CDR3 DNA reads as TGTGCCAGCAGCGGCCGTTGGGGGGAAAAACTGTTTTTT. The encoded protein is CASSGRWGEKLFF.

The rearrangement links TRBV7-9 to TRBJ2-1; D gene unclear. This CDR3 spans 13 amino acids. Germline CDR1 reads SEHNR; CDR2 reads FQNEAQ (reference sequence). V was trimmed by 3 bases and J by 10 bases, leaving 13 bases between them. CDR3 loop: CASSFGSNDEQFF. The CDR3 region has the DNA TGTGCCAGCAGCTTTGGGTCTAACGACGAGCAGTTCTTC.

This sequence joins TRBV1 and TRBJ2-1. TRBV1 is a pseudogene locus. The CDR3 has 17 amino acids. The CDR3 sequence: CTSSQEVDDTSYNEQFF. Here the CDR3 DNA reads TGCACCAGCAGCCAAGAAGTAGACGATACCTCCTACAATGAGCAGTTCTTC.

The rearrangement uses TRBV5-4 and TRBJ2-7; D call uncertain. The germline CDR1 and CDR2 sequences are SGHNT and YYREEE (reference sequence). The CDR3 is made up of 12 amino acids. V was cut by 3 bases and J by 6 bases, with 10 bases left in between. The CDR3, as DNA: TGTGCCAGCAGCTCCGATGGGGTCGAGCAGTACTTC. It is translated as CASSSDGVEQYF.

For this clone: At one end, the junction sequence differs from germline, possibly due to a read error. The rearrangement uses TRBV4-2 and TRBJ2-7, with 10 nucleotides matching TRBD1. Germline CDR1 is LGHNA and CDR2 is YNFKEQ. The CDR3 runs 17 residues. CDR3 loop: CASSQEGIGQGDYEQCF. CDR3 nucleotide sequence: TGTGCCAGCAGCCAGGAGGGGATCGGACAGGGGGACTACGAGCAGTGCTTC.

The rearrangement links TRBV19 to TRBJ2-1; 14 bases line up with TRBD2. Germline V CDR1 and CDR2: LNHDA, SQIVND (reference sequence). The junction had 6 bases not matched to a gene; V was cut back by 4 bases and J by 7 bases. The CDR3 extends over 16 amino acids. CDR3 residues: CASSTSGTSGSNEQFF. The DNA of the CDR3 is TGTGCCAGTAGTACCTCCGGGACTAGCGGGAGTAATGAGCAGTTCTTC. Supplemented by reference TRBV19 and TRBJ2-1, the full variable domain reads DGGITQSPKYLFRKEGQNVTLSCEQNLNHDAMYWYRQDPGQGLRLIYYSQIVNDFQKGDIAEGYSVSREKKESFPLTVTSAQKNPTAFYLCASSTSGTSGSNEQFFGPGTRLTVL.

The rearrangement joins TRBV30 to TRBJ1-5; a weak D match, TRBD1 (6 bases). The V gene lost 1 base and the J gene lost 10 bases, with 14 bases spanning the gap. CDR1 and CDR2 (germline): GTSNPN, SVGIG (reference sequence). The CDR3 sequence is 13 residues long. The CDR3: CAWSEGHLLPQHF. The DNA for the CDR3 is TGTGCCTGGAGTGAGGGACACCTGCTTCCCCAGCATTTT.

The V gene is TRBV5-3, the J gene TRBJ1-1; D is uncertain. TRBV5-3 has ORF status, its function being uncertain. V dropped 7 bases and J dropped 9 bases, with 7 bases sitting between them. The CDR3 length is 9 residues. This CDR3 reads CARAPQAFF. The DNA for the CDR3 is TGTGCCAGAGCCCCCCAAGCTTTCTTT.

CDR3 in amino acids: CASRGGETQYF. The CDR3 region has the DNA TGTGCCAGCAGGGGGGGAGAGACCCAGTACTTC. This chain uses TRBV28 with TRBJ2-5; TRBD2 is a possible D gene (6 bases). The CDR3 sequence is 11 residues long. Germline CDR1 MDHEN, CDR2 SYDVKM. The V end lost 6 bases, the J end lost 4 bases, and 6 bases lay between the germline ends.

J is TRBJ2-1 and V is TRBV6-1; 12 bases map to TRBD2. Germline lookup yields CDR1 MNHNS and CDR2 SASEGT. V lost 10 bases and J lost 4; bases outside the gene matches: 8. The CDR3 loop spans 15 amino acids. In DNA, the CDR3 is TGTGCCACCTGCCCACTAGCGGGGGGTTACAATGAGCAGTTCTTC. Translating gives CATCPLAGGYNEQFF.

The CDR3 is CAISVTAGTSERNEQFF. The CDR3 DNA follows: TGTGCCATCAGTGTAACCGCCGGGACTAGCGAGAGGAATGAGCAGTTCTTC. The chain couples TRBV10-3 to TRBJ2-1, with 10 bases fitting TRBD2. The V segment lost 4 bases and the J segment 7 bases; nucleotides outside the gene matches: 13. CDR1 and CDR2 from the germline V gene are ENHRY and SYGVKD. The CDR3 has 17 amino acids.

This rearrangement joins TRBV7-2 to TRBJ2-7, with 11 bases that match TRBD2. CDR3 length equals 18 residues. Trimming at V came to 0 bases and at J to 3 bases, leaving 10 bases not matched to a gene. Germline CDR1 is SGHTA and CDR2 is FQGNSA. In nucleotides, the CDR3 is TGTGCCAGCAGCTTAGCGGCTAGCGGGAGGAGTAGTTTCTACGAGCAGTACTTC. Translation gives CASSLAASGRSSFYEQYF.

As to this clone: Within the sample, other DNA sequences also encode this same CDR3. The rearrangement joins TRBV7-9 to TRBJ1-6; 7 bases match TRBD1. The CDR3 spans 14 residues. Trimming removed 5 bases from V and 6 bases from J; junction bases left unmatched: 4. Germline CDR1 reads SEHNR; CDR2 reads FQNEAQ (reference sequence). The CDR3 loop reads CASSPGTANSPLHF. The CDR3 nucleotides are TGTGCCAGCAGCCCTGGGACAGCTAATTCACCCCTCCACTTT.

As to this clone: The junction departs from the called germline gene at one end, perhaps through a read error. The rearrangement links TRBV7-1 to TRBJ2-3; D tentatively fits TRBD1 or TRBD2 (5 bases each). TRBV7-1 is labeled an ORF, and its function is uncertain. The CDR3 covers 24 residues. The CDR3 loop is CASSTANKNQSGPLNPTGTDTQYF. The CDR3 DNA is TGTGCCAGCAGCACAGCGAACAAAAATCAATCGGGACCCCTCAACCCGACTGGCACAGATACGCAGTATTTT.